This TCR beta chain was profiled in a study of human T cells and chemical hapten exposure. Across the study: TCR yields per sample varied mostly from small pooled library volume differences. General observations from the study: No change in TCRs above 1 in 1000 frequency was produced by DPC sensitization.

This CDR3 is 16 amino acids long. Trimming removed 3 bases from V and 5 bases from J; junction bases left unmatched: 11. Germline assignment: CDR1 SGHAT and CDR2 FQNNGV. Before extraction, the whole blood was not fractionated, and total RNA was taken from it. During construction of the library, unique molecular identifiers were attached to individual cDNA molecules for quantitative, reproducible TCR counting. In the authors' methods: A per-sample median of roughly 96,000 TCRs was observed, with a range of about 20,000 to 700,000. Each CDR3 protein gets one entry after TCRdb re-called the 5' RACE reads with MiXCR. The authors' filters were not applied to this entry. This table holds 75,000 or so distinct CDR3 sequences, 15% found once. Comment on this clonotype: Its specificity is not known.

The receptor comes from a female donor in good health. V and J are TRBV11-2 and TRBJ2-5, with 8 bases aligning to TRBD2. The CDR3 region has the DNA TGTGCCAGCAGCTTCTTACGGGGGGGCAGGGGTGAGACCCAGTACTTC. Encoded protein: CASSFLRGGRGETQYF.